A single sample is the source of the 14 T cell receptor beta chains below, sequenced in a study of T cell responses to AZD1222 COVID-19 vaccine. Here immunoSEQ multiplex PCR was the method, and the copy in TCRdb shows in-frame clones only, minus some. The sample lists some 150,000 clones; more than 85% were seen once. Sequencing was performed on peripheral blood, taken on day 0 of AZD1222 vaccination. These receptors originate from an adult in good health.

The gene calls are TRBV5-4 and TRBJ1-6; D unresolved. Looked up from germline, CDR1 is SGHNT and CDR2 is YYREEE (reference sequence). V lost 2 bases and J 6 bases, leaving 15 bases between the germline ends. The CDR3 is 16 amino acids. The DNA for the CDR3 is TGTGCCAGCAGCTTTGAGTCCCAAAACATTAATTCACCCCTCCACTTT. It yields the protein CASSFESQNINSPLHF. The full variable domain, with the rest looked up from reference TRBV5-4 and TRBJ1-6, is ETGVTQSPTHLIKTRGQQVTLRCSSQSGHNTVSWYQQALGQGPQFIFQYYREEENGRGNFPPRFSGLQFPNYSSELNVNALELDDSALYLCASSFESQNINSPLHFGNGTRLTVT.

The V call is TRBV7-6, the J call TRBJ2-2, with 14 bases identical to TRBD2. The trim removed 5 bases at V and 5 bases at J, leaving 7 bases unmatched. The germline V gene has CDR1 SGHVS and CDR2 FNYEAQ. The CDR3 covers 17 residues. The CDR3 DNA is TGTGCCAGCAGCGGCACTGGGACTAGCGGGAGAACCGGGGAGCTGTTTTTT. Amino acids: CASSGTGTSGRTGELFF.

J is TRBJ2-5 and V is TRBV5-5, with a possible D match to TRBD2 (7 bases). CDR3 length: 15 amino acids. Germline V gene data show CDR1 as SGHKS and CDR2 as YYEKEE (reference sequence). With 0 bases removed from V and 2 bases from J, the gap between germline ends came to 11 bases. CDR3 residues: CASSLAGGGQETQYF. CDR3 coding DNA: TGTGCCAGCAGCTTGGCGGGGGGCGGTCAAGAGACCCAGTACTTC.

In DNA form, the CDR3 reads TGTGCCAGCTCACCGGTTGGCGACATTCAGTACTTC. Residues: CASSPVGDIQYF. The V call is TRBV18, the J call TRBJ2-4; D gene uncertain. CDR1 is KGHSH and CDR2 is LQKENI in the germline V gene. The CDR3 consists of 12 residues. The ends were cut back, 3 bases at V and 8 bases at J, with 8 bases in the middle.

V gene TRBV19 combines with J gene TRBJ2-1; D is perhaps TRBD1 (5 bases). CDR3 length: 15 residues. Trimming removed 3 bases at V and 0 bases at J, with 9 bases between. Germline V gene data show CDR1 as LNHDA and CDR2 as SQIVND (reference sequence). CDR3 region: CASSIDSISYNEQFF. Written as DNA, the CDR3 is TGTGCCAGTAGTATTGACAGTATCTCCTACAATGAGCAGTTCTTC.

This chain uses TRBV4-1 with TRBJ1-2, with D unresolved. The CDR3 extends over 17 amino acids. CDR1 and CDR2 from the germline V gene are MGHRA and YSYEKL. V gave up 0 bases and J gave up 0 bases, with 14 bases separating them. This CDR3 is CASSQETPLSSNYGYTF. In DNA form, the CDR3 reads TGCGCCAGCAGCCAAGAAACCCCCTTATCTTCTAACTATGGCTACACCTTC.

This clone appeared once. The genes are TRBV4-1 and TRBJ2-1; tentatively, D is TRBD2 (5 bases). V lost 1 base and J 4 bases, leaving 14 bases between the germline ends. The CDR3 runs to 16 residues. Germline V gene data show CDR1 as MGHRA and CDR2 as YSYEKL. CDR3 sequence reads: CASSQVASRAYNEQFF. The CDR3 DNA follows: TGCGCCAGCAGCCAAGTGGCTAGCCGGGCGTACAATGAGCAGTTCTTC.

This sequence joins TRBV6-6 and TRBJ1-1, with D unresolved. CDR1 and CDR2 from the germline V gene are MNHNY and SVGAGI (reference sequence). Trimming stripped 6 bases from V and 3 bases from J, with 5 bases between. This CDR3 has 11 amino acids. This chain's CDR3 is CASRGYTEAFF. CDR3 nucleotide sequence: TGTGCCAGCAGAGGGTACACTGAAGCTTTCTTT.

This chain uses TRBV10-3 with TRBJ1-1; unclear D gene. Germline-derived CDR1 and CDR2 are ENHRY and SYGVKD. The germline V and J ends were trimmed by 0 bases and 1 base, with 6 bases remaining between them. This CDR3 contains 14 residues. In nucleotides, the CDR3 is TGTGCCATCAGTGAGTCGGGCAGGAACACTGAAGCTTTCTTT. Encoded protein: CAISESGRNTEAFF.

This clone was counted a few times. Written as DNA, the CDR3 is TGTGCCAGCAGTCATCCGGGACTGTTGACCTACGAGCAGTACTTC. The encoded protein is CASSHPGLLTYEQYF. This sequence joins TRBV6-2 or TRBV6-3 and TRBJ2-7; D possibly corresponds to TRBD2 (6 bases). V dropped 5 bases and J dropped 2 bases, with 16 bases sitting between them. Germline V lookup: CDR1 MNHEY, CDR2 SVGEGT. The CDR3 has 15 residues.

This chain links TRBV15 with TRBJ2-1; 12 bases fit TRBD1. V shed 5 bases, J shed 8 bases, and the junction held 7 bases outside the gene matches. This CDR3 has 15 residues. The germline CDR1 and CDR2 sequences are LNHNV and YYDKDF (reference sequence). The CDR3 loop reads CATSRWDRGRDEQFF. The CDR3 DNA reads TGTGCCACCAGCCGGTGGGACAGGGGGCGGGATGAGCAGTTCTTC.

This chain links TRBV28 with TRBJ2-7; D possibly corresponds to TRBD2 (5 bases). This CDR3 region has 15 residues. CDR1 and CDR2 from the germline V gene are MDHEN and SYDVKM. V was cut by 8 bases and J by 1 base, with 18 bases left in between. DNA for the CDR3: TGTGCCAGCCGGCTAAGCGGCAGTACGTCCTACGAGCAGTACTTC. Its translation: CASRLSGSTSYEQYF.

The chain is built from TRBV2 and TRBJ2-7, with a tentative D call TRBD2 (6 bases). The CDR3 has 14 amino acids. Germline-derived CDR1 and CDR2 are SNHLY and FYNNEI. V was pared by 5 bases and J by 5 bases, with 16 bases between. The CDR3 is CASSLPGAANEQYF. In DNA form, the CDR3 reads TGTGCCAGCAGTTTGCCGGGAGCGGCAAACGAGCAGTACTTC.

The chain is built from TRBV27 and TRBJ2-3; 8 bases align to TRBD2. Germline CDR1 MNHEY, CDR2 SMNVEV (reference sequence). This CDR3 region has 15 residues. The V segment lost 5 bases and the J segment 1 base; nucleotides outside the gene matches: 5. The CDR3 reads CASSPLAARTDTQYF. CDR3 sequence (DNA): TGTGCCAGCAGTCCACTAGCGGCCCGCACAGATACGCAGTATTTT.